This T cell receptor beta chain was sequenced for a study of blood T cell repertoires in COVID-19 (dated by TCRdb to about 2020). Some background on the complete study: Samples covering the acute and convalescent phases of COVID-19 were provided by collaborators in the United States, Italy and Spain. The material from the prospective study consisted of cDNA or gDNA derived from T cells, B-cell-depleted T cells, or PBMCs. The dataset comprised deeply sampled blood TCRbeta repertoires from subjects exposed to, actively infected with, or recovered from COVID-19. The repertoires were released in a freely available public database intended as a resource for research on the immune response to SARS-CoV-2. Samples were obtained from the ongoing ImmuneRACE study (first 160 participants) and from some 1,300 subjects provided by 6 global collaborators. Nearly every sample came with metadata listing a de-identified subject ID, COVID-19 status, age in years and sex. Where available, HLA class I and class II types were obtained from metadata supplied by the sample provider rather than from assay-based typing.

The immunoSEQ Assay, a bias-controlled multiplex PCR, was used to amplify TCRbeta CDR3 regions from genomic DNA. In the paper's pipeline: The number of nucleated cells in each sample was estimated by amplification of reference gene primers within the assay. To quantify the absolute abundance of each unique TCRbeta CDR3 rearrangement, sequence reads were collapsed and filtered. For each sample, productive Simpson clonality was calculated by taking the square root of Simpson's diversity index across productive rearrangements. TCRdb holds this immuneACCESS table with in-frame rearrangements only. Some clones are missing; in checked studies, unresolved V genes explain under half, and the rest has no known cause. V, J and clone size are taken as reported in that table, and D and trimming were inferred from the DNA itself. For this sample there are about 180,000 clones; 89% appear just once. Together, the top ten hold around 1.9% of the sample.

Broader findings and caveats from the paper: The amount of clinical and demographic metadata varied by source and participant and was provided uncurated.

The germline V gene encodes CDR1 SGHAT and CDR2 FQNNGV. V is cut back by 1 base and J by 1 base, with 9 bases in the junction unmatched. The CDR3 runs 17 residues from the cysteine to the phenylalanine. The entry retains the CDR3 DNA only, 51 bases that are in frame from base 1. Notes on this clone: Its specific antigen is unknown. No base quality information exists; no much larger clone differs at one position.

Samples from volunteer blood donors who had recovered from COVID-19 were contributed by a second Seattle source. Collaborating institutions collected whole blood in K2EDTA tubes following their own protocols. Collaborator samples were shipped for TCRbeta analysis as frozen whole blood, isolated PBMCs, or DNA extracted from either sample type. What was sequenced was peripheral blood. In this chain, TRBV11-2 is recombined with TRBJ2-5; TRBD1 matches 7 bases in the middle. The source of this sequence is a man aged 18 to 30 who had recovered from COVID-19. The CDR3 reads CASSLGIRTGFQETQYF. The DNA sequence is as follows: TGTGCCAGCAGCTTAGGTATCCGGACAGGCTTCCAAGAGACCCAGTACTTC. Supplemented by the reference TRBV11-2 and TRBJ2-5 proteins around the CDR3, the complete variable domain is EAGVAQSPRYKIIEKRQSVAFWCNPISGHATLYWYQQILGQGPKLLIQFQNNGVVDDSQLPKDRFSAERLKGVDSTLKIQPAKLEDSAVYLCASSLGIRTGFQETQYFGPGTRLLVL.